These T cell receptor beta chains were read from a single sample in a study of vaccination effects on CD4 cells after COVID-19. Libraries were prepared by immunoSEQ multiplex PCR; TCRdb keeps only in-frame clonotypes and omits some of them. The sample has roughly 30,000 clones, around three quarters seen once; the top ten hold 27%. These TCRs' antigens remain unknown. The sequencing used CD4+ T cells from PBMCs cultured with HCoV-OC43 spike peptides, collected before COVID-19 vaccination. The origin of the receptors is a human donor who received a COVID-19 vaccine. Each CDR3 is given with its conserved first and last residue. A D gene is named only where the DNA matches it firmly. Clone sizes are given selectively: once, few, many, or a class where the clone is expanded.

j_call clone_size v_call d_call cdr3_aa cdr3_nt
TRBJ2-2 . TRBV7-9 . CASSSIRDLSGSGELFF TGTGCCAGCAGCTCAATCCGGGACCTCAGCGGATCCGGGGAGCTGTTTTTT
TRBJ2-7 . TRBV5-1 TRBD2 CASSPATGGGGGTYEQYF TGCGCCAGCAGCCCGGCCACCGGGGGGGGCGGGGGGACCTACGAGCAGTACTTC
TRBJ1-1 . TRBV25-1 . CASAEPTENTEAFF TGTGCCAGCGCCGAACCGACGGAGAACACTGAAGCTTTCTTT
TRBJ2-2 . TRBV11-2 . CASSLEWTGELFF TGTGCCAGCAGCTTAGAGTGGACCGGGGAGCTGTTTTTT
TRBJ1-2 . TRBV7-2 TRBD1 CASSFPPGQGAHGYTF TGTGCCAGCAGCTTTCCACCGGGACAGGGGGCTCATGGCTACACCTTC
TRBJ2-1 . TRBV23-1 . CASSPGPKSEQFF TGCGCCAGCAGTCCGGGCCCCAAGAGTGAGCAGTTCTTC
TRBJ1-5 once TRBV9 . CASSVASNQPQHF TGTGCCAGCAGCGTAGCCAGCAATCAGCCCCAGCATTTT
TRBJ2-7 . TRBV28 TRBD2 CASTDGTSSYEQYF TGTGCCAGCACCGACGGGACTAGCTCCTACGAGCAGTACTTC
TRBJ1-2 . TRBV2 TRBD1 CASSWDRGERYGYTF TGTGCCAGCAGTTGGGACAGGGGCGAGCGGTATGGCTACACCTTC
TRBJ1-5 . TRBV3-1/TRBV3-2 . CASSQVMNQPQHF TGTGCCAGCAGCCAAGTAATGAATCAGCCCCAGCATTTT
TRBJ2-2 . TRBV9 . CASSVGGLSNTGELFF TGTGCCAGCAGCGTAGGGGGGTTAAGTAACACCGGGGAGCTGTTTTTT
TRBJ2-1 few TRBV4-2 . CASSQEAYNEQFF TGTGCCAGCAGCCAAGAAGCCTACAATGAGCAGTTCTTC
TRBJ2-7 . TRBV5-1 TRBD1 CASSTSGTVSYEQYF TGCGCCAGCAGCACGTCAGGGACAGTCTCCTACGAGCAGTACTTC
TRBJ2-7 few TRBV19 . CASSAGLRYEQYF TGTGCCAGTAGTGCAGGGTTGCGCTACGAGCAGTACTTC
TRBJ1-4 . TRBV27 . CASSPRPGATNEKLFF TGTGCCAGCAGTCCCCGGCCGGGGGCAACTAATGAAAAACTGTTTTTT
TRBJ1-2 . TRBV7-8 . CASSLAPGVGYTF TGTGCCAGCAGCTTAGCGCCCGGGGTCGGCTACACCTTC
TRBJ2-1 . TRBV24-1 TRBD2 CATSDGTSGSYNEQFF TGTGCCACCAGTGATGGGACTAGCGGGAGCTACAATGAGCAGTTCTTC
TRBJ1-1 . TRBV19 . CASTLSSRPNTEAFF TGTGCCAGTACCTTATCGAGCAGACCGAACACTGAAGCTTTCTTT
TRBJ2-5 once TRBV18 TRBD2 CASSEGLAGQETQYF TGTGCCAGCTCAGAAGGACTAGCGGGCCAAGAGACCCAGTACTTC
TRBJ2-1 . TRBV4-1 TRBD2 CASSHGFGSSGRVDNEQFF TGCGCCAGCAGCCATGGATTTGGGTCTAGCGGGAGGGTTGACAATGAGCAGTTCTTC
TRBJ2-1 . TRBV30 TRBD2 CAWTSGSDNEQFF TGTGCCTGGACTAGCGGGAGCGACAATGAGCAGTTCTTC
TRBJ2-1 . TRBV18 TRBD2 CASSVSGGAYNEQFF TGTGCCAGCTCAGTTAGCGGGGGAGCCTACAATGAGCAGTTCTTC
TRBJ1-2 . TRBV3-1/TRBV3-2 TRBD1 CASSRQDRRAWYGYTF TGTGCCAGCAGCCGACAGGACAGGCGGGCGTGGTATGGCTACACCTTC
TRBJ2-7 . TRBV28 . CASSSSGETYEQYF TGTGCCAGCAGTTCGTCTGGGGAGACCTACGAGCAGTACTTC
TRBJ2-1 . TRBV27 . CASSLGLLTYNEQFF TGTGCCAGCAGTTTGGGCCTATTGACATACAATGAGCAGTTCTTC
TRBJ1-2 . TRBV3-1/TRBV3-2 TRBD1 CASSPLDLLTGAQAGGYTF TGTGCCAGCAGCCCTCTCGACCTCCTGACAGGGGCGCAGGCTGGCGGCTACACCTTC
TRBJ1-5 . TRBV2 . CASSAGNQPQHF TGTGCCAGCAGTGCAGGGAATCAGCCCCAGCATTTT
TRBJ1-2 . TRBV3-1/TRBV3-2 . CASSQEVGFYGYTF TGTGCCAGCAGCCAAGAGGTTGGGTTCTATGGCTACACCTTC
TRBJ1-6 once TRBV6-5 . CATRAGNYSPLHF TGTGCCACCCGTGCGGGGAACTACTCACCCCTCCACTTT
TRBJ2-7 . TRBV6-5 TRBD1 CASSSDRGRPYEQYF TGTGCCAGCAGTTCCGACAGGGGGCGCCCCTACGAGCAGTACTTC
TRBJ2-7 . TRBV21-1 . CASITPGQHNYEQYF TGTGCCAGCATTACACCGGGACAGCATAACTACGAGCAGTACTTC
TRBJ1-2 . TRBV7-2 . CASSLDHGGGGYTF TGTGCCAGCAGCTTAGACCATGGGGGGGGAGGCTACACCTTC
TRBJ1-1 . TRBV5-4 . CASSIDAGTEAFF TGTGCCAGCAGCATTGACGCGGGCACTGAAGCTTTCTTT